The entry below gives a single TCR beta chain sequence along with its context. 13 Jbeta primers and 60 Vbeta primers were used for the PCR. The data were produced by immunoSEQ multiplex PCR, yet TCRdb's version contains in-frame clones alone and is incomplete. The table shows 200,000 to 250,000 clones, with 70% to 80% occurring only once. This specimen belongs to a study of cytomegalovirus exposure and HLA in healthy donors. Study-wide background: Early release data held around 82 million unique TCRs from HLA-typed donors.

It was healthy bone marrow donors who served as donors. Donors were nominally healthy when sampled, though unrecorded immune exposures were likely. The source material was PBMCs. This receptor was obtained from a woman aged 60 to 75 in good health and CMV-seropositive.

CDR3 DNA: TGTGCCAGCAGCCGCCCCCAGGGGGAGACCTACGAGCAGTACTTC. Translating it yields CASSRPQGETYEQYF. The chain is built from TRBV28 and TRBJ2-7; 7 nucleotides align to TRBD1. The ends lost 6 bases at V and 2 bases at J; junction bases unmatched: 10. The CDR3 runs to 15 residues. The germline gives CDR1 MDHEN, CDR2 SYDVKM.